The TCR beta chain under discussion was sequenced for a study of shared clonotypes between healthy human individuals. Per the original data handling: Because ImmunoSEQ provided only junction sequences with no quality scores, the filtering differed. The protocol was immunoSEQ multiplex PCR, while the TCRdb copy is restricted to in-frame clones and leaves out a portion. The V and J calls and clone size come from that table; D and trimming were worked out from the DNA. Among about 600,000 clones, approximately 97% were seen once, and the ten largest hold 0.057%. Germline CDR1 is LNHDA and CDR2 is SQIVND (reference sequence). Trimming cost V 5 bases and J 4 bases, with 14 bases left between them. The CDR3 totals 14 residues.

The source material was naive CD4+ T cells sorted from blood. Subset described: CD45RA+ positively selected. J is TRBJ1-1 and V is TRBV19, with no clear D. The receptor was isolated from a woman aged 30 to 39 in good health. In nucleotides, the CDR3 is TGTGCCAGTAGTGGAGGGTGGTTGGGCACTGAAGCTTTCTTT. This gives the protein CASSGGWLGTEAFF.